These T cell receptor beta chains were read from a single sample in a study of CD8 T cells in ankylosing spondylitis. From the 5' RACE reads, TCRdb called clonotypes with MiXCR, one entry per CDR3 protein. The sample comprises 250,000 or so distinct CDR3 sequences, 18% of which are singletons, and around 30% rests with the top ten. Sequencing used blood, either unsorted or a sorted T cell fraction (not recorded which). These receptors all stem from a male donor with ankylosing spondylitis or in good health (not recorded which). Both conserved end residues are part of each CDR3. D genes are given only for firm matches. The size entry is marked missing in some rows and otherwise reads once, few, many or a size class.

cdr3_aa cdr3_nt j_call d_call v_call clone_size
CASSQEGLPYNEQFF TGCGCCAGCAGCCAAGAGGGACTCCCCTACAATGAGCAGTTCTTC TRBJ2-1 . TRBV4-1 few
CASSASGGNTEAFF TGTGCCAGCAGCGCCTCAGGGGGGAACACTGAAGCTTTCTTT TRBJ1-1 TRBD1 TRBV9 few
CASSVMDADNEQFF TGTGCCAGCAGCGTCATGGACGCTGACAATGAGCAGTTCTTC TRBJ2-1 . TRBV7-2 .
CSVRGSSYNEQFF TGCAGTGTTCGCGGGAGCTCCTACAATGAGCAGTTCTTC TRBJ2-1 TRBD2 TRBV20-1 many
CASSWDRGLSETQYF TGTGCCAGCAGTTGGGACAGGGGGCTCTCAGAGACCCAGTACTTC TRBJ2-5 TRBD1 TRBV12-3/TRBV12-4 .
CSAGPLAGVDTQYF TGCAGTGCTGGGCCTCTAGCGGGAGTTGATACGCAGTATTTT TRBJ2-3 TRBD2 TRBV20-1 many
CASSDADLTAQFF TGTGCCAGCAGCGACGCCGATTTAACTGCGCAGTTCTTC TRBJ2-1 . TRBV7-9 .
CASSYGTFQETQYF TGTGCCAGCAGCTATGGGACTTTCCAAGAGACCCAGTACTTC TRBJ2-5 . TRBV12-3/TRBV12-4 .
CASSLGDPSYEQYF TGTGCCAGCTCACTCGGGGACCCCTCCTACGAGCAGTACTTC TRBJ2-7 . TRBV18 few
CASSLVGTGNEKLFF TGTGCCAGCAGCTTAGTTGGGACAGGGAATGAAAAACTGTTTTTT TRBJ1-4 TRBD1 TRBV7-2 few
CASSLSSLRFYNEQFF TGTGCCAGCAGCTTAAGTTCGCTCAGATTCTACAATGAGCAGTTCTTC TRBJ2-1 . TRBV7-9 few
CASSPTGQGAPQHF TGTGCCAGCAGCCCGACGGGGCAAGGGGCGCCCCAGCATTTT TRBJ1-5 . TRBV12-3/TRBV12-4 .
CASSQDRGENYEQYF TGCGCCAGCAGCCAGGACAGGGGTGAAAACTACGAGCAGTACTTC TRBJ2-7 TRBD1 TRBV4-3 few
CASSWTSGRAIHEQFF TGTGCCAGCAGTTGGACTAGCGGGAGGGCCATCCATGAGCAGTTCTTC TRBJ2-1 TRBD2 TRBV2 .
CASSYGEGRIRTNTGELFF TGTGCCAGCAGTTACGGGGAAGGACGCATAAGAACGAACACCGGGGAGCTGTTTTTT TRBJ2-2 . TRBV6-5 few
CASSLGQGDHTEAFF TGCGCCAGCAGCTTGGGACAGGGGGACCACACTGAAGCTTTCTTT TRBJ1-1 TRBD1 TRBV5-1 .
CSAQRLIASYNEQFF TGCAGTGCCCAGAGACTGATTGCATCCTACAATGAGCAGTTCTTC TRBJ2-1 . TRBV20-1 .
CASSLELWLAGDEQFF TGTGCCAGCAGCTTAGAACTGTGGCTAGCGGGAGATGAGCAGTTCTTC TRBJ2-1 TRBD2 TRBV11-2 many
CSAPPLGGDLSEQYF TGCAGTGCTCCACCTTTGGGGGGAGATCTAAGTGAGCAGTACTTC TRBJ2-7 . TRBV20-1 few
CASSQGYPLNTEAFF TGTGCCAGCAGCCAAGGGTACCCCTTGAACACTGAAGCTTTCTTT TRBJ1-1 . TRBV4-2 .
CATSRDRLTGATGELFF TGTGCCACCAGCAGAGATCGTTTGACAGGGGCGACCGGGGAGCTGTTTTTT TRBJ2-2 TRBD1 TRBV15 .
CASSFEGYEQFF TGCGCCAGCAGCTTTGAGGGATATGAGCAGTTCTTC TRBJ2-1 . TRBV5-1 few
CASGLYADSGNTIYF TGTGCTAGTGGTTTGTATGCGGACTCTGGAAACACCATATATTTT TRBJ1-3 . TRBV12-5 .
CASSGGQLNTEAFF TGTGCCAGCAGCGGAGGACAGCTAAACACTGAAGCTTTCTTT TRBJ1-1 . TRBV9 few
CASSEASPTDTQYF TGTGCCAGCAGTGAAGCGTCACCCACAGATACGCAGTATTTT TRBJ2-3 . TRBV2 .
CASSLGGGSTDTQYF TGCGCCAGCAGCTTAGGCGGGGGCAGCACAGATACGCAGTATTTT TRBJ2-3 . TRBV5-1 many
CASSQVSGSGNEQFF TGCGCCAGCAGCCAAGTTAGCGGGAGCGGCAATGAGCAGTTCTTC TRBJ2-1 TRBD2 TRBV4-3 many
CSARDPGVAGRLYEQYF TGCAGTGCTAGAGATCCCGGGGTAGCGGGACGCCTCTACGAGCAGTACTTC TRBJ2-7 TRBD2 TRBV20-1 .
CASSLGWRSDDQPQHF TGTGCCAGCAGCTTAGGGTGGAGATCTGACGATCAGCCCCAGCATTTT TRBJ1-5 . TRBV7-8 many
CASRREGVENSPLHF TGTGCCAGCAGGCGAGAAGGGGTGGAAAATTCACCCCTCCACTTT TRBJ1-6 . TRBV12-3/TRBV12-4 many
CSVHPRDRGDEQFF TGCAGCGTTCACCCCCGGGACAGGGGGGATGAGCAGTTCTTC TRBJ2-1 TRBD1 TRBV29-1 .
CASSSGTSGHYEQYF TGTGCCAGCAGCTCCGGGACTAGCGGGCACTACGAGCAGTACTTC TRBJ2-7 TRBD2 TRBV11-2 few
CASSQDLGRGGYEQYF TGCGCCAGCAGCCAAGATCTGGGCAGGGGAGGCTACGAGCAGTACTTC TRBJ2-7 . TRBV4-1 few
CASKTGGTEAFF TGTGCCAGCAAAACGGGCGGCACTGAAGCTTTCTTT TRBJ1-1 . TRBV27 few
CASSSGTSGYYNEQFF TGTGCCAGCAGCTCGGGGACTAGCGGATACTACAATGAGCAGTTCTTC TRBJ2-1 TRBD2 TRBV5-5 few
CASSPRTDSWNEQFF TGCGCCAGCAGCCCGAGGACAGACTCGTGGAATGAGCAGTTCTTC TRBJ2-1 . TRBV4-1 .
CSAKGLTSSYEQYF TGCAGTGCTAAGGGACTTACGAGCTCCTACGAGCAGTACTTC TRBJ2-7 . TRBV20-1 many
CSAREEVGTYEQYF TGCAGTGCTAGAGAGGAGGTTGGGACCTACGAGCAGTACTTC TRBJ2-7 . TRBV20-1 .
CASSYRVYADSLYEQYF TGTGCCAGCAGTTACAGGGTGTACGCGGACTCTCTCTACGAGCAGTACTTC TRBJ2-7 . TRBV6-5 .
CASSNGLANTYEQYF TGTGCCAGCAGTAACGGACTAGCGAATACCTACGAGCAGTACTTC TRBJ2-7 TRBD2 TRBV6-5 .
CASSHGLAGSFSYEQYF TGTGCCAGCAGCCACGGACTAGCGGGTTCCTTCTCCTACGAGCAGTACTTC TRBJ2-7 TRBD2 TRBV13 .
CASSVDEVDTQYF TGTGCCAGCAGCGTGGATGAGGTGGATACGCAGTATTTT TRBJ2-3 . TRBV5-6 .
CATRMDSGELFF TGTGCCACCAGGATGGATTCCGGGGAGCTGTTTTTT TRBJ2-2 . TRBV24-1 .
CASTPQGASYNEQFF TGTGCCAGCACTCCTCAGGGGGCCTCCTACAATGAGCAGTTCTTC TRBJ2-1 TRBD1 TRBV7-9 few
CASRCGTSGHPTNTGELFF TGTGCAAGTCGCTGCGGGACTAGCGGACACCCTACGAACACCGGGGAGCTGTTTTTT TRBJ2-2 . TRBV12-2 few
CASSLNRGQNNEQFF TGTGCCAGCAGCTTAAATAGAGGTCAGAACAATGAGCAGTTCTTC TRBJ2-1 . TRBV7-3 few
CSVDEAGGGTGELFF TGCAGCGTTGACGAGGCGGGAGGGGGGACCGGGGAGCTGTTTTTT TRBJ2-2 TRBD2 TRBV29-1 .
CASSFAGHLEQYF TGTGCCAGCAGTTTCGCAGGGCATCTGGAGCAGTACTTC TRBJ2-7 . TRBV12-3/TRBV12-4 few
CASSVGQSNTEAFF TGTGCCAGCAGCGTAGGACAGTCGAACACTGAAGCTTTCTTT TRBJ1-1 . TRBV9 many
CASSFPSGRMTYNEQFF TGTGCCAGCAGCTTTCCTAGCGGGAGGATGACCTACAATGAGCAGTTCTTC TRBJ2-1 TRBD2 TRBV11-2 .
CSVLDGGGGYNQPQHF TGCAGCGTCCTAGATGGGGGCGGGGGGTACAATCAGCCCCAGCATTTT TRBJ1-5 . TRBV29-1 few
CASSYVAGGNEQFF TGTGCCAGCAGTTACGTGGCCGGGGGGAATGAGCAGTTCTTC TRBJ2-1 TRBD2 TRBV6-5 few
CASQNLDSPSYEQYF TGTGCCAGCCAAAACTTGGACAGCCCGTCCTACGAGCAGTACTTC TRBJ2-7 . TRBV7-9 few
CASSYVQGWQETQYF TGTGCCAGCAGCTACGTCCAGGGGTGGCAAGAGACCCAGTACTTC TRBJ2-5 . TRBV11-2 .
CSVLKQGPGYGYTF TGCAGCGTCCTAAAACAGGGCCCGGGCTATGGCTACACCTTC TRBJ1-2 . TRBV29-1 few